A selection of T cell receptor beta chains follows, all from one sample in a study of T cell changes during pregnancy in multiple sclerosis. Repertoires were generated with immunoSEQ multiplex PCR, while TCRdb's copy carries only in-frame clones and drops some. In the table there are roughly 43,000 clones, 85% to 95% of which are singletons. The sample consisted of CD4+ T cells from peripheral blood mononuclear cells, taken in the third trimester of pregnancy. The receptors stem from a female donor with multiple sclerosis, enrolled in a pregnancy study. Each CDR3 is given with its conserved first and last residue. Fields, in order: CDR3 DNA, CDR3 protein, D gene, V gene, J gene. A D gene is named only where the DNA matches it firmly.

TGTGCCAGCAGGGACACACAGGGGAACACTGAAGCTTTCTTT	CASRDTQGNTEAFF	-	TRBV6-1	TRBJ1-1
TGTGCCAGCAGCACACGGGACTCAGGCAATGAGCAGTTCTTC	CASSTRDSGNEQFF	-	TRBV5-4	TRBJ2-1
TGTGCCAGCAGTCAGGGGCGGGGGTATGGCTACACCTTC	CASSQGRGYGYTF	-	TRBV27	TRBJ1-2
TGTGCCAGTTGGGGTCGGGGTGGTGGCTCTGGGGCCAACGTCCTGACTTTC	CASWGRGGGSGANVLTF	-	TRBV19	TRBJ2-6
TGTGCCAGCAGTGAAACTAGCGGGGGGGCCAGGAATGAGCAGTTCTTC	CASSETSGGARNEQFF	TRBD2	TRBV2	TRBJ2-1
TGTGCCAGCAGCAATGTCTCACCGGATTCACCCCTCCACTTT	CASSNVSPDSPLHF	-	TRBV2	TRBJ1-6
TGTGCCAGCACCCAAATTTTCGGGGTACACTCCTACAATGAGCAGTTCTTC	CASTQIFGVHSYNEQFF	-	TRBV27	TRBJ2-1
TGCGCCAGCAGTCGGGGGTTTAACTATGGCTACACCTTC	CASSRGFNYGYTF	-	TRBV10-2	TRBJ1-2
TGCGCCAGCAGCTTGGTGTCAGCAACTAATGAAAAACTGTTTTTT	CASSLVSATNEKLFF	-	TRBV5-1	TRBJ1-4
TGTGCCAGCAGCGTCCTAGGGGACAGGGGGACACATGAGCAGTTCTTC	CASSVLGDRGTHEQFF	TRBD1	TRBV9	TRBJ2-1